The 27 T cell receptor beta chains below were found in one sample sequenced in a study of blood T cell repertoires in COVID-19. The data were produced by immunoSEQ multiplex PCR, yet TCRdb's version contains in-frame clones alone and is incomplete. The table records roughly 65,000 clones, roughly 80% of them present only once. Sequenced input: peripheral blood. All receptors come from a man aged 55 to 70 with acute or convalescent COVID-19.

V is TRBV6-2 or TRBV6-3 and J is TRBJ1-1, with 7 positions matching TRBD1. CDR1 is MNHEY, CDR2 SVGEGT, per germline. CDR3 size: 15 residues. With 6 bases clipped from V and 5 bases from J, the junction kept 12 bases outside the gene matches. The CDR3, as DNA: TGTGCCAGCAGCCTTCCCGCAGGGGGAGTGACTGAAGCTTTCTTT. Its protein is CASSLPAGGVTEAFF.

This rearrangement joins TRBV5-1 to TRBJ2-3; possible D gene TRBD2, 6 bases. Germline V gene sequence: CDR1 SGHRS, CDR2 YFSETQ. CDR3 size: 12 residues. V was pared by 7 bases and J by 3 bases, with 9 bases between. The DNA of the CDR3 is TGCGCCAGCGGGACTCAAACAGATACGCAGTATTTT. Residues: CASGTQTDTQYF.

The chain links TRBV15 to TRBJ2-2; possibly TRBD1 for D (6 bases). The V gene's germline CDR1 is LNHNV and CDR2 YYDKDF (reference sequence). V lost 3 bases and J 6 bases, leaving 14 bases between the germline ends. There are 15 residues in the CDR3. The CDR3 loop reads CATSSRRDIPGELFF. CDR3 nucleotides: TGTGCCACCAGCAGCCGCCGGGACATACCCGGGGAGCTGTTTTTT.

This chain links TRBV9 with TRBJ2-7; no definite D call. CDR1 and CDR2 from the germline V gene are SGDLS and YYNGEE. This CDR3 comprises 14 residues. Trimming removed 1 base at V and 2 bases at J, with 10 bases between. The CDR3 loop reads CASSVSDGAYEQYF. Written as DNA, the CDR3 is TGTGCCAGCAGCGTAAGCGACGGAGCCTACGAGCAGTACTTC.

The V gene is TRBV10-3, the J gene TRBJ1-1; maybe TRBD1 (5 bases). There are 13 residues in the CDR3. Germline V lookup: CDR1 ENHRY, CDR2 SYGVKD. The ends were cut back, 10 bases at V and 0 bases at J, with 12 bases in the middle. The CDR3, as DNA: TGTGCCACCCATGGGGCGGTGAACACTGAAGCTTTCTTT. Amino acids: CATHGAVNTEAFF.

V usage is TRBV4-3 and J usage is TRBJ1-1, with 9 nucleotides matching TRBD1. V shed 4 bases, J shed 5 bases, and the junction held 14 bases outside the gene matches. CDR3 length: 17 amino acids. In germline, CDR1 is LGHNA, CDR2 YSLEER. This CDR3 is CASSPRTGGREDTEAFF. The CDR3 coding sequence is TGCGCCAGCAGCCCCCGCACAGGGGGCAGGGAGGATACTGAAGCTTTCTTT.

The chain uses TRBV30 and TRBJ1-5; TRBD1 might be the D (6 bases). This CDR3 contains 12 residues. V lost 0 bases and J 7 bases, leaving 7 bases between the germline ends. Germline V CDR1 and CDR2: GTSNPN, SVGIG (reference sequence). The CDR3 loop is CAWSVQGQPQHF. Written as DNA, the CDR3 is TGTGCCTGGAGTGTACAGGGACAGCCCCAGCATTTT.

As for this clone: Other DNA sequences within the sample encode an identical CDR3. This rearrangement joins TRBV18 to TRBJ1-5, with D perhaps TRBD1 (5 bases). Trimming removed 3 bases from V and 4 bases from J, with 7 bases in between. There are 13 residues in the CDR3. Germline values: CDR1 KGHSH, CDR2 LQKENI. The CDR3 sequence is CASSPQGNQPQHF. CDR3 DNA: TGTGCCAGCTCACCGCAGGGTAATCAGCCCCAGCATTTT.

This sequence joins TRBV4-3 and TRBJ1-2, with D unclear. The CDR3 extends over 12 amino acids. V lost 2 bases and J 5 bases, leaving 6 bases between the germline ends. Germline-derived CDR1 and CDR2 are LGHNA and YSLEER. The CDR3 DNA reads TGCGCCAGCAGCCAAAGCGGGTATGGCTACACCTTC. Its translation: CASSQSGYGYTF.

This rearrangement joins TRBV21-1 to TRBJ1-2; the table names TRBD1, a call not compared with the DNA. TRBV21-1 is an annotated pseudogene. The CDR3 extends over 15 amino acids. This CDR3 reads CAGCQPGQGNYGYTF. CDR3 nucleotides: TGTGCCGGCTGCCAACCGGGACAGGGGAACTATGGCTACACCTTC.

V and J are TRBV9 and TRBJ1-6; D unclear. The V end lost 0 bases, the J end lost 0 bases, and 7 bases lay between the germline ends. The CDR3 covers 16 residues. The germline gives CDR1 SGDLS, CDR2 YYNGEE. CDR3 loop: CASSVGSGSYNSPLHF. In DNA, the CDR3 is TGTGCCAGCAGCGTAGGGTCGGGCTCCTATAATTCACCCCTCCACTTT.

The V call is TRBV4-3, the J call TRBJ2-1; 8 bases match TRBD1. The ends lost 0 bases at V and 4 bases at J; junction bases unmatched: 8. This CDR3 comprises 17 residues. CDR1 is LGHNA, CDR2 YSLEER, per germline. CDR3 DNA: TGCGCCAGCAGCCAAGACACAGGGGGATTGGGTTACAATGAGCAGTTCTTC. Amino acids: CASSQDTGGLGYNEQFF.

A single count supports this clone. The chain has TRBV5-4 and TRBJ2-1; tentatively, D is TRBD1 (6 bases). CDR1 SGHNT and CDR2 YYREEE come from the germline V gene (reference sequence). The CDR3 contains 13 residues. V gave up 4 bases and J gave up 6 bases, with 11 bases separating them. This CDR3 reads CASSPGTSNEQFF. CDR3 coding DNA: TGTGCCAGCAGCCCCGGGACAAGCAATGAGCAGTTCTTC.

The chain is built from TRBV4-3 and TRBJ1-2, with D tentatively TRBD1 (5 bases). The CDR3 sequence is 15 residues long. Germline V gives CDR1 LGHNA, CDR2 YSLEER. The V end lost 3 bases, the J end lost 2 bases, and 13 bases lay between the germline ends. The CDR3 loop reads CASSQRGLTNYGYTF. For the CDR3, the DNA is TGCGCCAGCAGCCAGCGGGGCTTGACGAACTATGGCTACACCTTC.

This clone occurred a few times. The rearrangement uses TRBV7-2 and TRBJ1-2; 9 positions match TRBD1. Germline CDR1 SGHTA, CDR2 FQGNSA. V was pared by 4 bases and J by 2 bases, with 8 bases of the junction left unmatched. The CDR3 has 16 residues. CDR3 nucleotide sequence: TGTGCCAGCAGCTCCGACAGGGGGGTTAGGAACTATGGCTACACCTTC. Translated, it gives CASSSDRGVRNYGYTF.

This chain joins TRBV6-5 and TRBJ2-7, with TRBD2 identical over 8 bases. The CDR3 is made up of 15 amino acids. The germline gives CDR1 MNHEY, CDR2 SVGAGI. Germline trimming cut 6 bases from V and 3 bases from J; bases unmatched to any gene: 10. The DNA for the CDR3 is TGTGCCAGCAGGTACGGGAGGGCCCAGGGCTACGAGCAGTACTTC. Protein: CASRYGRAQGYEQYF.

The chain combines TRBV7-9 with TRBJ2-6, with TRBD1 identical over 8 bases. The CDR3 runs to 17 residues. From germline, CDR1 is SEHNR and CDR2 FQNEAQ (reference sequence). V shed 5 bases, J shed 0 bases, and the junction held 6 bases outside the gene matches. CDR3 sequence (DNA): TGTGCCAGCAGCCCGGGACAGGTTAACTCTGGGGCCAACGTCCTGACTTTC. This encodes CASSPGQVNSGANVLTF.

The V call is TRBV9, the J call TRBJ1-1, with D perhaps matching TRBD1 (5 bases). The CDR3 covers 14 residues. V was trimmed by 2 bases and J by 0 bases, leaving 8 bases between them. Germline CDR1 and CDR2: SGDLS and YYNGEE. In nucleotides, the CDR3 is TGTGCCAGCAGCGTGCGGGGGATGAACACTGAAGCTTTCTTT. Protein product: CASSVRGMNTEAFF.

The rearrangement uses TRBV6-5 and TRBJ2-1; TRBD1 matches 9 bases. CDR1 and CDR2 (germline): MNHEY, SVGAGI. The V segment lost 6 bases and the J segment 2 bases; nucleotides outside the gene matches: 5. The CDR3 is made up of 15 amino acids. The DNA for the CDR3 is TGTGCCAGCAGGTCACAGGGGGCTACCTACAATGAGCAGTTCTTC. This translates into CASRSQGATYNEQFF.

This chain connects TRBV18 to TRBJ1-1, with a weak D call TRBD1 (5 bases). Germline values: CDR1 KGHSH, CDR2 LQKENI. This CDR3 is built from 17 residues. Trimming cost V 0 bases and J 5 bases, with 19 bases left between them. The CDR3 loop reads CASSPPLGQGGGTEAFF. The DNA of the CDR3 is TGTGCCAGCTCACCACCCCTGGGGCAGGGAGGAGGAACTGAAGCTTTCTTT.

This chain links TRBV4-1 with TRBJ2-3, with TRBD2 identical over 11 bases. The germline CDR1 and CDR2 sequences are MGHRA and YSYEKL. The V gene end was trimmed by 4 bases and the J gene end by 2 bases; junction bases not matched to a gene: 8. The CDR3 covers 17 residues. The chain's CDR3 is CASSRTDSGGDTDTQYF. The CDR3, as DNA: TGCGCCAGCAGCCGGACGGATAGCGGGGGGGACACAGATACGCAGTATTTT.

The rearrangement joins TRBV30 to TRBJ2-7; D gene ambiguous. Germline V CDR1 and CDR2: GTSNPN, SVGIG (reference sequence). Trimming took off 4 bases at V and 0 bases at J, with 7 bases between the two ends. The CDR3 extends over 12 amino acids. CDR3 protein: CAWNTVSYEQYF. CDR3 sequence (DNA): TGTGCCTGGAACACAGTCTCCTACGAGCAGTACTTC. Full variable domain (missing parts from reference TRBV30 and TRBJ2-7): SQTIHQWPATLVQPVGSPLSLECTVEGTSNPNLYWYRQAAGRGLQLLFYSVGIGQISSEVPQNLSASRPQDRQFILSSKKLLLSDSGFYLCAWNTVSYEQYFGPGTRLTVT.

This chain links TRBV4-1 with TRBJ1-6; D is uncertain. This CDR3 is built from 17 residues. Germline-derived CDR1 and CDR2 are MGHRA and YSYEKL. Trimming pared 3 bases from V and 8 bases from J, leaving 20 bases between. The CDR3 loop reads CASSQVGGGPKDSPLHF. CDR3 sequence (DNA): TGCGCCAGCAGCCAGGTGGGCGGCGGGCCGAAGGATTCACCCCTCCACTTT.

V gene TRBV6-2 or TRBV6-3 combines with J gene TRBJ2-7; TRBD2 aligns across 9 bases. The CDR3 covers 13 residues. Germline V gene lookup returns CDR1 MNHEY and CDR2 SVGEGT. V trimming: 2 bases; J trimming: 6 bases; junction bases outside the gene matches: 2. The chain's CDR3 is CASSYPSGAEQYF. The DNA of the CDR3 is TGTGCCAGCAGTTACCCTAGCGGGGCCGAGCAGTACTTC.

This chain links TRBV7-9 with TRBJ2-6, with D hard to call. Per the germline V gene, CDR1 is SEHNR and CDR2 is FQNEAQ (reference sequence). Trimming removed 9 bases from V and 0 bases from J, with 9 bases in between. The CDR3 runs 14 residues. The CDR3 coding sequence is TGTGCCAGTACAGCCTACTCTGGGGCCAACGTCCTGACTTTC. Its translation is CASTAYSGANVLTF.

V usage is TRBV24-1 and J usage is TRBJ1-4; D is perhaps TRBD1 (6 bases). V shed 4 bases and J shed 5 bases, with 13 bases lying between them. In germline, CDR1 is KGHDR, CDR2 SFDVKD. The CDR3 is 15 amino acids. The CDR3: CATSDPRGPNEKLFF. CDR3 in DNA: TGTGCCACCAGTGACCCCAGGGGCCCCAATGAAAAACTGTTTTTT.

A remark on this clone: This specimen includes other DNA sequences encoding the same CDR3. V gene TRBV18 combines with J gene TRBJ1-1, with TRBD1 identical over 7 bases. V was clipped by 6 bases and J by 2 bases; unmatched bases: 3. CDR1 and CDR2 from the germline V gene are KGHSH and LQKENI. This CDR3 region has 13 residues. CDR3 sequence reads: CASSGQANTEAFF. The CDR3, as DNA: TGTGCCAGCTCCGGACAGGCTAACACTGAAGCTTTCTTT.